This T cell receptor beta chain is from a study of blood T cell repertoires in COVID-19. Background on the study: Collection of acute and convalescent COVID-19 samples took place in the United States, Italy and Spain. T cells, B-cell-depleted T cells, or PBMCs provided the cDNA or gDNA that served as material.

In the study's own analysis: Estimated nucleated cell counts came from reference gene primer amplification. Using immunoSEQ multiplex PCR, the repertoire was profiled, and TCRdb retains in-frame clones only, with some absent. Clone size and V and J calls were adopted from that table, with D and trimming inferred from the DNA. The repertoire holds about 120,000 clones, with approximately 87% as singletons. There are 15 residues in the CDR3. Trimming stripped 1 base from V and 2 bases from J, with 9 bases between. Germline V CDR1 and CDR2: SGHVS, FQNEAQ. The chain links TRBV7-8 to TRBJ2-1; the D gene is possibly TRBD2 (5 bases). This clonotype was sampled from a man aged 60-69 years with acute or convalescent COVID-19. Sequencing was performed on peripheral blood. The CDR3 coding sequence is TGTGCCAGCAGCTTAGACCAGCGGCCCTACAATGAGCAGTTCTTC. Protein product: CASSLDQRPYNEQFF.